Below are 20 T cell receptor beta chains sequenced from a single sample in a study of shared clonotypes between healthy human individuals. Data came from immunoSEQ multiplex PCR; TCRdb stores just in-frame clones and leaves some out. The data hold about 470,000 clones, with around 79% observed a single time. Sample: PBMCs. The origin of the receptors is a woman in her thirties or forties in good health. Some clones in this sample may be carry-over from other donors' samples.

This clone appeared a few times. The CDR3 spells CSVGTGGVYGYTF. Here the CDR3 DNA reads TGCAGCGTCGGGACAGGGGGGGTGTATGGCTACACCTTC. The J gene is TRBJ1-2, the V gene TRBV29-1; TRBD1 aligns across 11 bases. Looked up from germline, CDR1 is SQVTM and CDR2 is ANQGSEA. Trimming took 6 bases from V and 5 from J; bases not matched to a gene: 5. This CDR3 is built from 13 residues.

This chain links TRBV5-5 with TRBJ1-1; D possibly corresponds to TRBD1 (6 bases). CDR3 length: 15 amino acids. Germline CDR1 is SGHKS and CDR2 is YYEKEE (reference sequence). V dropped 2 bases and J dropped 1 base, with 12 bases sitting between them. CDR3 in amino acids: CASSFRGQENTEAFF. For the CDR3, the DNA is TGTGCCAGCAGCTTCCGGGGACAAGAGAACACTGAAGCTTTCTTT.

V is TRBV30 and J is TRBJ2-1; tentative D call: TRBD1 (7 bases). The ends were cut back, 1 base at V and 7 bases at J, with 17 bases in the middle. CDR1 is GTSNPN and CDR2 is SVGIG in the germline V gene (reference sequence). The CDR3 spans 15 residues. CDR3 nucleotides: TGTGCCTGGAGTGAGACTAGGTCAGGGGGGAATGAGCAGTTCTTC. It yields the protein CAWSETRSGGNEQFF.

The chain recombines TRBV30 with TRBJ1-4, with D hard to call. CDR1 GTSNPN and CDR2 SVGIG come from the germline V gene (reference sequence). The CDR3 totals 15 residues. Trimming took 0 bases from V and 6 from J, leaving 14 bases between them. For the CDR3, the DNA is TGTGCCTGGAGTGTACGAACAGCGCCCTATGAAAAACTGTTTTTT. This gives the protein CAWSVRTAPYEKLFF.

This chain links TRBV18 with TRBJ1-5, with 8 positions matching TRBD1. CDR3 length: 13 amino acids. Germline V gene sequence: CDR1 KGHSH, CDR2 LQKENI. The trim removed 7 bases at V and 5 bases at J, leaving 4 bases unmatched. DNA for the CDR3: TGTGCCAGCTTACAGGGGGTTGATCAGCCCCAGCATTTT. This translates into CASLQGVDQPQHF.

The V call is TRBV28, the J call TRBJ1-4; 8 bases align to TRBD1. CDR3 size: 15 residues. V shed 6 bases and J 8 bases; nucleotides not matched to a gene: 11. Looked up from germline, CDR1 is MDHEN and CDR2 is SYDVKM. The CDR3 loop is CASRDTGGSAEKLFF. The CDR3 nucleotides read TGTGCCAGCAGGGACACAGGGGGAAGTGCGGAAAAACTGTTTTTT.

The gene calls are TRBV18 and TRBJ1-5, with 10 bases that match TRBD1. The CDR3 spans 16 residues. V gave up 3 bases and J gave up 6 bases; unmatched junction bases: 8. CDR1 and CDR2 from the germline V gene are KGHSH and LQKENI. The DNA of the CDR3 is TGTGCCAGCTCACCGGCCCAGGGACAGGGGCCTCAGCCCCAGCATTTT. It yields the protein CASSPAQGQGPQPQHF.

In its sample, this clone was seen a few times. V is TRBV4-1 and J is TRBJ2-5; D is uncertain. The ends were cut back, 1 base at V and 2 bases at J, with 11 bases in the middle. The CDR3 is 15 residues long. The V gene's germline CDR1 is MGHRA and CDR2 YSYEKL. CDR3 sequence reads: CASSQVPDGQETQYF. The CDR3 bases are TGCGCCAGCAGCCAAGTTCCGGACGGACAAGAGACCCAGTACTTC.

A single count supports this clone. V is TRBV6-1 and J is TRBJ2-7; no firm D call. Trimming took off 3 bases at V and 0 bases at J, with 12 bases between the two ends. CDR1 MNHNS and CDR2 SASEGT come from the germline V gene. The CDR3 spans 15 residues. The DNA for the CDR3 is TGTGCCAGCAGTGAGATTGGGTTCGCCTCCTACGAGCAGTACTTC. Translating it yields CASSEIGFASYEQYF.

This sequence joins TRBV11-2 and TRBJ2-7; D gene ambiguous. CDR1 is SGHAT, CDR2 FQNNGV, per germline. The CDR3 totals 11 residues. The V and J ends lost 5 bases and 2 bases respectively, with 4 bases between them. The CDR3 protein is CASSLTYEQYF. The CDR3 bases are TGTGCCAGCAGCCTGACCTACGAGCAGTACTTC. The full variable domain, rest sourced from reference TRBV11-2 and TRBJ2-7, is EAGVAQSPRYKIIEKRQSVAFWCNPISGHATLYWYQQILGQGPKLLIQFQNNGVVDDSQLPKDRFSAERLKGVDSTLKIQPAKLEDSAVYLCASSLTYEQYFGPGTRLTVT.

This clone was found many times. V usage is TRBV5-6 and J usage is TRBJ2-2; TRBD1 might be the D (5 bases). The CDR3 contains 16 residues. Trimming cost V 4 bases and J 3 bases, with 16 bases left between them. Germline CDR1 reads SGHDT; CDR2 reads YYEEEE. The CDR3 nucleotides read TGTGCCAGCAGCCGCCTAACAGCCAGGGACACCGGGGAGCTGTTTTTT. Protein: CASSRLTARDTGELFF.

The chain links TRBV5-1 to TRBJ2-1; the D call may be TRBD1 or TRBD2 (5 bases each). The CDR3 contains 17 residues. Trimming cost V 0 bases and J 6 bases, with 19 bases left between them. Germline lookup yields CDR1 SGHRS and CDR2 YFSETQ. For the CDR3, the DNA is TGCGCCAGCAGCTTGGATGGGGTACCAGGGACGGGCAATGAGCAGTTCTTC. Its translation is CASSLDGVPGTGNEQFF.

CDR3 coding DNA: TGCAGCGTTTTAACCAGGGCTCCAGATACGCAGTATTTT. The encoded protein is CSVLTRAPDTQYF. This chain links TRBV29-1 with TRBJ2-3; tentatively, D is TRBD1 (5 bases). CDR1 is SQVTM, CDR2 ANQGSEA, per germline. This CDR3 is 13 amino acids long. V was cut by 5 bases and J by 4 bases, with 13 bases left in between.

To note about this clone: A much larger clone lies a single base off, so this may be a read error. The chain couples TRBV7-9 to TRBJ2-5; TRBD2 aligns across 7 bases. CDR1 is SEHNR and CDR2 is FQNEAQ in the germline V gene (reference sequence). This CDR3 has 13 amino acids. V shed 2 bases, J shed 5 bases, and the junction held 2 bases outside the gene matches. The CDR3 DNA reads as TGTGCCAGCAGCTTATTCGGGGGGGAGACCCAGTACTTC. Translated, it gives CASSLFGGETQYF.

The CDR3 nucleotides read TGTGCCGGCCGTTGGGACCGCCCGGGGGAGACCCAGTACTTC. Translated: CAGRWDRPGETQYF. The chain uses TRBV30 and TRBJ2-5, with D perhaps being TRBD1 or TRBD2 (5 bases each). Per germline, CDR1 GTSNPN and CDR2 SVGIG (reference sequence). This CDR3 is built from 14 residues. Trimming removed 8 bases at V and 5 bases at J, with 21 bases between. The whole variable domain, remainder taken from reference TRBV30 and TRBJ2-5, is SQTIHQWPATLVQPVGSPLSLECTVEGTSNPNLYWYRQAAGRGLQLLFYSVGIGQISSEVPQNLSASRPQDRQFILSSKKLLLSDSGFYLCAGRWDRPGETQYFGPGTRLLVL.

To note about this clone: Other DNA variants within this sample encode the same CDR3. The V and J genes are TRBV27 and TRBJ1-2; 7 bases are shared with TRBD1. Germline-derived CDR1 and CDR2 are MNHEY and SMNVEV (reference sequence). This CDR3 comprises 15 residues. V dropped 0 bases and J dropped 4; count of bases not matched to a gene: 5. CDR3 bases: TGTGCCAGCAGTTTATCGCCAGGGGGGGGCTATGGCTACACCTTC. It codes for CASSLSPGGGYGYTF.

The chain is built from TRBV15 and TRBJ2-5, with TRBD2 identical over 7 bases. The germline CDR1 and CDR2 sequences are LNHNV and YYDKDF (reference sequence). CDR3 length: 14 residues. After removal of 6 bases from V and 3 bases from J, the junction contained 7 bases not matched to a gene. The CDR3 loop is CATSTGREKETQYF. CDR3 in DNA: TGTGCCACCAGTACTGGGCGGGAGAAAGAGACCCAGTACTTC.

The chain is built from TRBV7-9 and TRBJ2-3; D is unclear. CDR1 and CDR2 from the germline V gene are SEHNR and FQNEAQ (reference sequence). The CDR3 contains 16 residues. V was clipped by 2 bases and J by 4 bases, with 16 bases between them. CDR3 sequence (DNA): TGTGCCAGCAGCTTAAGCCTTCGTCCAGGATCAGATACGCAGTATTTT. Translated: CASSLSLRPGSDTQYF. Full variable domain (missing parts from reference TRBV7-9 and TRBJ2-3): DTGVSQNPRHKITKRGQNVTFRCDPISEHNRLYWYRQTLGQGPEFLTYFQNEAQLEKSRLLSDRFSAERPKGSFSTLEIQRTEQGDSAMYLCASSLSLRPGSDTQYFGPGTRLTVL.

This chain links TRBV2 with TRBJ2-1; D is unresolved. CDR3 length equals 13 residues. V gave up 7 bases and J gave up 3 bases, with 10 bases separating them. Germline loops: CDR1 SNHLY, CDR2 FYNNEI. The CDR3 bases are TGTGCCAGCATCCGAGGCCTCTACAATGAGCAGTTCTTC. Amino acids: CASIRGLYNEQFF.

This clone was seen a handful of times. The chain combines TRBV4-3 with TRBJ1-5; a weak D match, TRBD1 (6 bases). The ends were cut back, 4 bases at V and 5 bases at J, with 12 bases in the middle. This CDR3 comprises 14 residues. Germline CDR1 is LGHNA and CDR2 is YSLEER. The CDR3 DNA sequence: TGCGCCAGCAGCCTCACAGGGACCCATCAGCCCCAGCATTTT. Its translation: CASSLTGTHQPQHF.